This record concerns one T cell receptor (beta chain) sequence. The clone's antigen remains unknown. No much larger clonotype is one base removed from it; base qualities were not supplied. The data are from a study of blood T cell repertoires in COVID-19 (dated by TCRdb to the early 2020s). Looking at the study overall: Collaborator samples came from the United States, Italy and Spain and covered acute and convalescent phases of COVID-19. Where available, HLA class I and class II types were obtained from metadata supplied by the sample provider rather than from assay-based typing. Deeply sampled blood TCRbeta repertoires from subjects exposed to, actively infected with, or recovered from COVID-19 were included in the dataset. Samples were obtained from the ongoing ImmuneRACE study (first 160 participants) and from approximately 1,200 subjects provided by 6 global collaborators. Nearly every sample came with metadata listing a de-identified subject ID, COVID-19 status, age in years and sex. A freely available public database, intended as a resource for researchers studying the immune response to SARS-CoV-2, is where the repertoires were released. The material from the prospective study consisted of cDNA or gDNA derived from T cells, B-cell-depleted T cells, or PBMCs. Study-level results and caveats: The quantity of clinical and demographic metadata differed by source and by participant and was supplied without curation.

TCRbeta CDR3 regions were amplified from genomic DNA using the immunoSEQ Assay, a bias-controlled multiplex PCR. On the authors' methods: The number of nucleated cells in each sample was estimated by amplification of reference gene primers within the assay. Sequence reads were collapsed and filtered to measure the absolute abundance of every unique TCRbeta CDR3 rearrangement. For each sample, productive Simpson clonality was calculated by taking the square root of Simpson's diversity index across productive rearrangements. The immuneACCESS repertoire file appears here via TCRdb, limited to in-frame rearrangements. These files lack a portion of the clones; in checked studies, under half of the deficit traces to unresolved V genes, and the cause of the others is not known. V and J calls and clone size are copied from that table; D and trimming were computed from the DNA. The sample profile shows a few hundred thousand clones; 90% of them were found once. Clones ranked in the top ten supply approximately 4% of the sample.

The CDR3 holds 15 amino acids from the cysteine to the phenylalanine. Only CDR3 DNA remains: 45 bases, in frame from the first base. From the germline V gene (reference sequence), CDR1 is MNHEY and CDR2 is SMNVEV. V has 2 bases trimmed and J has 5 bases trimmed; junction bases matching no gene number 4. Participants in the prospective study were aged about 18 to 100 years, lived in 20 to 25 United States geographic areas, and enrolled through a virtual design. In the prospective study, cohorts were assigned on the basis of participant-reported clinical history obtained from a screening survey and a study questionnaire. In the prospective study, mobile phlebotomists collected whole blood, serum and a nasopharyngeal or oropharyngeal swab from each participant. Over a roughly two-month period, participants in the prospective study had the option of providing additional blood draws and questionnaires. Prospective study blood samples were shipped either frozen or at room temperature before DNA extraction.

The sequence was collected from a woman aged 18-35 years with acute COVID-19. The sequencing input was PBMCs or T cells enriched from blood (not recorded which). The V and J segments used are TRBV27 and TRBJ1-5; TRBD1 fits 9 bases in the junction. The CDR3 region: CASSLEGTGYQPQHF. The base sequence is TGTGCCAGCAGTTTAGAAGGGACAGGGTATCAGCCCCAGCATTTT.